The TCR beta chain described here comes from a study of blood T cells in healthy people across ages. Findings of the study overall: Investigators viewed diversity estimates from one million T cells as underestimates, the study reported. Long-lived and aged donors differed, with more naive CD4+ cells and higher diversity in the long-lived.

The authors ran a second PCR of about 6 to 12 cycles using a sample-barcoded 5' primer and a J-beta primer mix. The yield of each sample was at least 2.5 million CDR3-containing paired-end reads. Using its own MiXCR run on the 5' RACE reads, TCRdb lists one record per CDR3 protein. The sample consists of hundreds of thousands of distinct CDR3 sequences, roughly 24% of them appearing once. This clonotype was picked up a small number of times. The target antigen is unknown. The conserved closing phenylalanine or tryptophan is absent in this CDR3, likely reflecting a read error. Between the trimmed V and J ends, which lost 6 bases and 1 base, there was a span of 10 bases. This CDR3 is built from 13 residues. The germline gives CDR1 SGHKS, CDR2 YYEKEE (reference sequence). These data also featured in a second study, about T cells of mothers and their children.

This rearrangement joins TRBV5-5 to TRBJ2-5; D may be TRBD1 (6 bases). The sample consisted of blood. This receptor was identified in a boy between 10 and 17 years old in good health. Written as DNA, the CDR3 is TGTGCCAGCAACCTACAGGGCCAAGAGACCCAGTACCTC. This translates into CASNLQGQETQYL.